This entry lists 29 T cell receptor beta chains sequenced from one sample in a study of low-dose radiotherapy and immunotherapy resistance in tumors. The time point here: after trial treatment. Treatment: LDRT plus nivolumab, ipilimumab, low-dose cyclophosphamide and aspirin (RACIN trial). With TRAV- and TRBV-specific primers, first-strand cDNA was made, covering the alpha and beta chains. For amplifying TCRs, the PCR ran for approximately 21 cycles with Phusion, which was used together with a constant-region primer and the adapter on the V primers. TCRdb ran MiXCR on the reads and lists one entry per CDR3 protein. The sample has roughly 40,000 distinct CDR3 sequences, less than 30% seen once; the top ten hold about a tenth. The source material was PBMCs, sampled after low-dose radiotherapy plus immunotherapy. Receptor source: a male donor with prostate cancer.

This clonotype was found many times. The chain couples TRBV3-1 to TRBJ2-2, with 9 bases fitting TRBD2. CDR1 and CDR2 (germline): LGHDT, YNNKEL (reference sequence). Losses at the gene ends were 1 base for V and 5 bases for J; bases not matched to a gene: 2. The CDR3 contains 15 residues. The CDR3 region has the DNA TGTGCCAGCAGCCAAGCGGGACTAGCAACCGGGGAGCTGTTTTTT. Amino acids: CASSQAGLATGELFF.

In DNA, the CDR3 is TGTGCCACCCGGCGTGTCAGTACTAGCGGTTACCAAGAGACCCAGTACTTC. Its translation: CATRRVSTSGYQETQYF. V usage is TRBV10-3 and J usage is TRBJ2-5; 8 nucleotides align to TRBD2. The germline CDR1 and CDR2 sequences are ENHRY and SYGVKD. This CDR3 contains 17 residues. V was clipped by 10 bases and J by 0 bases; unmatched bases: 16.

This clonotype has ten or more counts. The chain employs TRBV20-1 and TRBJ2-7, with D perhaps given as TRBD1 or TRBD2 (5 bases each). V was clipped by 4 bases and J by 3 bases, with 13 bases between them. The CDR3 runs to 13 residues. Germline V gene sequence: CDR1 DFQATT, CDR2 SNEGSKA (reference sequence). In DNA form, the CDR3 reads TGCAGTGCTACCACGGGACCCATCTACGAGCAGTACTTC. It specifies CSATTGPIYEQYF.

This sequence joins TRBV6-2 or TRBV6-3 and TRBJ1-1; D perhaps matches TRBD1 (5 bases). V lost 5 bases to trimming and J lost 8 bases, with 15 bases between them. There are 13 residues in the CDR3. Per germline, CDR1 MNHEY and CDR2 SVGEGT. The CDR3 loop is CASSRPGRREAFF. As DNA, the CDR3 is TGTGCCAGCAGTAGGCCGGGACGGAGAGAAGCTTTCTTT.

In the case of this clonotype: This likely stems from a read error, as it lies one base from a far larger clone. V and J are TRBV26 and TRBJ2-1; the table's D call TRBD1 went unverified against the DNA. TRBV26 is listed as a pseudogene. This CDR3 is built from 15 residues. CDR3 DNA sequence: TGTGCCAGCAGCCCAGGGGTAAGCAAACACTACGAGCAGTTCTTC. It is translated as CASSPGVSKHYEQFF.

About this clonotype itself: A far larger clone is only one base removed, so a read error is likely. This rearrangement joins TRBV6-8 to TRBJ2-1; 7 bases map to TRBD2. The V segment lost 4 bases and the J segment 10 bases; nucleotides outside the gene matches: 7. This CDR3 has 13 residues. Germline lookup yields CDR1 MNHGY and CDR2 SAAAGT. This CDR3 reads CASSSPGGREQFF. CDR3 nucleotide sequence: TGTGCCAGCAGTTCTCCGGGGGGACGCGAGCAGTTCTTC.

The V and J genes are TRBV5-1 and TRBJ1-1, with 7 bases aligning to TRBD1. The CDR3 runs to 16 residues. V lost 4 bases, J lost 5 bases, and 14 bases stayed unmatched. In germline, CDR1 is SGHRS, CDR2 YFSETQ. The chain's CDR3 is CASSGGSQGGETEAFF. The CDR3 DNA reads TGCGCCAGCAGCGGTGGCTCCCAGGGGGGAGAAACTGAAGCTTTCTTT.

The gene calls are TRBV6-2 or TRBV6-3 and TRBJ2-5, with 9 nucleotides matching TRBD2. Trimming at V came to 5 bases and at J to 5 bases, leaving 9 bases not matched to a gene. Germline CDR1 MNHEY, CDR2 SVGEGT. The CDR3 sequence is 15 residues long. The CDR3 spells CASSRGGGRGETQYF. In DNA, the CDR3 is TGTGCCAGCAGTAGGGGGGGCGGGAGGGGTGAGACCCAGTACTTC.

The rearrangement links TRBV13 to TRBJ1-2; no firm D call. There are 14 residues in the CDR3. V dropped 5 bases and J dropped 4 bases, with 14 bases sitting between them. Per the germline V gene, CDR1 is PRHDT and CDR2 is FYEKMQ (reference sequence). CDR3 sequence (DNA): TGTGCCAGCAGCGCACTAACTGGACGCTATGGCTACACCTTC. It translates to CASSALTGRYGYTF.

This clonotype was counted many times. This rearrangement joins TRBV19 to TRBJ2-1; 8 nucleotides line up with TRBD2. This CDR3 region has 14 residues. V trimming: 9 bases; J trimming: 0 bases; junction bases outside the gene matches: 4. Germline V gene data show CDR1 as LNHDA and CDR2 as SQIVND (reference sequence). The CDR3 reads CASGRATSYNEQFF. In DNA, the CDR3 is TGTGCCAGCGGGAGGGCTACCTCCTACAATGAGCAGTTCTTC.

This clonotype appeared many times. The rearrangement uses TRBV4-2 and TRBJ2-3; 11 bases fit TRBD1. Per the germline V gene, CDR1 is LGHNA and CDR2 is YNFKEQ. V shed 1 base and J 3 bases; nucleotides not matched to a gene: 6. The CDR3 loop spans 17 amino acids. CDR3 sequence: CASSQGTGGARTDTQYF. In nucleotides, the CDR3 is TGTGCCAGCAGCCAAGGGACAGGGGGCGCGAGGACAGATACGCAGTATTTT.

This clonotype was seen at least ten times. V usage is TRBV7-4 and J usage is TRBJ2-1, with D perhaps matching TRBD1 (5 bases). The V end lost 2 bases, the J end lost 7 bases, and 15 bases lay between the germline ends. CDR3 length: 15 amino acids. Germline CDR1 reads SGHVT; CDR2 reads SQSDAQ. CDR3 protein: CASSLILRGTNEQFF. For the CDR3, the DNA is TGTGCCAGCAGCTTAATTCTAAGGGGAACAAATGAGCAGTTCTTC.

This clonotype was found many times. The genes are TRBV9 and TRBJ1-6; D is unclear. The CDR3 totals 14 residues. Looked up from germline, CDR1 is SGDLS and CDR2 is YYNGEE. Trimming cost V 1 base and J 10 bases, with 12 bases left between them. The CDR3 sequence: CASSVSLSGSPLHF. The CDR3 DNA sequence: TGTGCCAGCAGCGTAAGCCTCTCGGGATCACCCCTCCACTTT. Full variable domain (outside the CDR3, taken from reference TRBV9 and TRBJ1-6): DSGVTQTPKHLITATGQRVTLRCSPRSGDLSVYWYQQSLDQGLQFLIQYYNGEERAKGNILERFSAQQFPDLHSELNLSSLELGDSALYFCASSVSLSGSPLHFGNGTRLTVT.

This clonotype was seen at least ten times. This rearrangement joins TRBV20-1 to TRBJ2-1; possible D gene TRBD1, 5 bases. CDR1 and CDR2 (germline): DFQATT, SNEGSKA (reference sequence). This CDR3 is built from 13 residues. The V end was cut by 1 base, the J end by 3 bases, with 7 bases between. The DNA for the CDR3 is TGCAGTGCTAGAGCCGACAGCTACAATGAGCAGTTCTTC. It specifies CSARADSYNEQFF.

This clonotype was seen ten or more times. The chain joins TRBV9 to TRBJ2-5, with D maybe TRBD1 (6 bases). CDR3 size: 13 residues. CDR1 is SGDLS and CDR2 is YYNGEE in the germline V gene. The V end was cut by 6 bases, the J end by 5 bases, with 14 bases between. The CDR3 region is CASNSGQWETQYF. The CDR3 nucleotides read TGTGCCAGCAACAGTGGACAGTGGGAGACCCAGTACTTC.

The genes are TRBV27 and TRBJ2-7; D is unclear. CDR1 MNHEY and CDR2 SMNVEV come from the germline V gene (reference sequence). The CDR3 is 13 amino acids. Trimming took off 5 bases at V and 0 bases at J, with 8 bases between the two ends. The CDR3 DNA is TGTGCCAGCAGTGGAACTAACTCCTACGAGCAGTACTTC. Its protein is CASSGTNSYEQYF.

To note about this clonotype: A far larger clone is a single base away, which makes a read error likely. The chain couples TRBV28 to TRBJ2-7; 7 bases fit TRBD2. Germline values: CDR1 MDHEN, CDR2 SYDVKM. There are 16 residues in the CDR3. J gave up 7 bases and V 7 bases, and 19 bases lay outside the gene matches. CDR3 bases: TGTGCCAGCAAAACGGCCGGGAGGAGTTCCTACAATGAGCAGTACTTC. Translated: CASKTAGRSSYNEQYF. Full variable domain (rest looked up from reference TRBV28 and TRBJ2-7): DVKVTQSSRYLVKRTGEKVFLECVQDMDHENMFWYRQDPGLGLRLIYFSYDVKMKEKGDIPEGYSVSREKKERFSLILESASTNQTSMYLCASKTAGRSSYNEQYFGPGTRLTVT.

This clonotype was picked up many times. The CDR3 nucleotides are TGTGCCAGCAGTTACCCGGGGGAAGGTTTCGCCGGGGAGCTGTTTTTT. This gives the protein CASSYPGEGFAGELFF. The chain links TRBV25-1 to TRBJ2-2; D perhaps matches TRBD2 (6 bases). The V gene's germline CDR1 is MGHDK and CDR2 SYGVNS. The ends were cut back, 5 bases at V and 6 bases at J, with 19 bases in the middle. The CDR3 runs 16 residues.

This clonotype was found many times. The J gene is TRBJ2-7, the V gene TRBV12-3 or TRBV12-4, with 8 bases identical to TRBD1. The CDR3 spans 15 residues. Trimming at V came to 6 bases and at J to 4 bases, leaving 11 bases not matched to a gene. CDR3 sequence: CASSRDRGGGYEQYF. CDR3 coding DNA: TGTGCCAGCAGCCGAGACAGGGGTGGTGGGTACGAGCAGTACTTC.

This clonotype was seen repeatedly, ten times or more. This chain's CDR3 is CASSLGARGPTDTQYF. CDR3 in DNA: TGCGCCAGCAGCTTGGGGGCGCGGGGGCCCACAGATACGCAGTATTTT. The chain is built from TRBV5-1 and TRBJ2-3; perhaps TRBD2 as D (7 bases). Looked up from germline, CDR1 is SGHRS and CDR2 is YFSETQ. V lost 0 bases and J 2 bases, leaving 13 bases between the germline ends. The CDR3 spans 16 residues.

On this clonotype: A single base is all that separates this from a far larger clone, so a read error is likely. V gene TRBV28 combines with J gene TRBJ2-5; D possibly corresponds to TRBD1 (5 bases). The CDR3 is 15 amino acids. The germline V gene has CDR1 MDHEN and CDR2 SYDVKM. Trimming removed 5 bases at V and 0 bases at J, with 13 bases between. The DNA for the CDR3 is TGTGCCAGCAGTGCTCCGACAGATTACCAAGAGACCCAGTACTTC. The encoded protein is CASSAPTDYQETQYF.

The chain has TRBV6-2 or TRBV6-3 and TRBJ2-2; D unresolved. V lost 7 bases to trimming and J lost 6 bases, with 6 bases between them. CDR3 length: 11 amino acids. Germline V gene lookup returns CDR1 MNHEY and CDR2 SVGEGT. This chain's CDR3 is CASTWAGELFF. DNA for the CDR3: TGTGCCAGCACTTGGGCCGGGGAGCTGTTTTTT.

The sample holds many counts of this clonotype. The rearrangement links TRBV3-1 to TRBJ2-1; D is unclear. The V end was cut by 1 base, the J end by 5 bases, with 6 bases between. The CDR3 totals 13 residues. CDR1 is LGHDT, CDR2 YNNKEL, per germline (reference sequence). CDR3 sequence (DNA): TGTGCCAGCAGCCAAGTTATGCACAATGAGCAGTTCTTC. Translating gives CASSQVMHNEQFF.

This clonotype was seen many times. This chain links TRBV19 with TRBJ2-5, with D possibly matching TRBD2 (6 bases). The CDR3 sequence is 16 residues long. V was shortened by 3 bases and J by 2 bases, with 16 bases between the two germline ends. The germline V gene has CDR1 LNHDA and CDR2 SQIVND (reference sequence). CDR3 DNA: TGTGCCAGTAGTATTACTCTGGCGGGGAGACAAGAGACCCAGTACTTC. This sequence encodes CASSITLAGRQETQYF. The full variable domain, rest sourced from reference TRBV19 and TRBJ2-5, is DGGITQSPKYLFRKEGQNVTLSCEQNLNHDAMYWYRQDPGQGLRLIYYSQIVNDFQKGDIAEGYSVSREKKESFPLTVTSAQKNPTAFYLCASSITLAGRQETQYFGPGTRLLVL.

By sample share, this clonotype is medium-sized. This chain joins TRBV28 and TRBJ2-7, with 7 bases that match TRBD1. The CDR3 extends over 15 amino acids. V dropped 3 bases and J dropped 4; count of bases not matched to a gene: 9. Germline-derived CDR1 and CDR2 are MDHEN and SYDVKM. The CDR3 DNA follows: TGTGCCAGCAGTTTTGACCCCGGGACAGCGTACGAGCAGTACTTC. It specifies CASSFDPGTAYEQYF.

About this clonotype itself: Compared with germline, one end of the junction differs, possibly owing to a read error. The chain employs TRBV7-6 and TRBJ1-2; perhaps TRBD1 as D (5 bases). The CDR3 has 12 residues. CDR1 is SGHVS, CDR2 FNYEAQ, per germline. Written as DNA, the CDR3 is TGTGCCAGCAGCCTCGACAGCTATGTCTACACCTTC. This gives the protein CASSLDSYVYTF.

This chain uses TRBV13 with TRBJ2-5, with 16 bases matching TRBD2. This CDR3 is 17 amino acids long. The V gene end was trimmed by 3 bases and the J gene end by 9 bases; junction bases not matched to a gene: 10. Germline V gene lookup returns CDR1 PRHDT and CDR2 FYEKMQ (reference sequence). The CDR3 coding sequence is TGTGCCAGCAGCTTGGAGGGACTAGCGGGGGGGACAATGGCCCAGTACTTC. The encoded protein is CASSLEGLAGGTMAQYF.

In this sample, this clonotype turned up many times. The CDR3 region has the DNA TGCGCCAGCAGCTTGGATCAGGTCGTAAACGAGCAGTACTTC. This gives the protein CASSLDQVVNEQYF. This chain connects TRBV5-1 to TRBJ2-7; D uncertain. The V gene lost 0 bases and the J gene lost 5 bases, with 12 bases spanning the gap. The germline V gene encodes CDR1 SGHRS and CDR2 YFSETQ. The CDR3 length is 14 residues.

This clonotype has a handful of counts. The V call is TRBV28, the J call TRBJ2-1; no clear D. CDR3 length equals 15 residues. CDR1 and CDR2 from the germline V gene are MDHEN and SYDVKM. V lost 1 base to trimming and J lost 2 bases, with 9 bases between them. The chain's CDR3 is CASSLYRSPYNEQFF. The CDR3 DNA sequence: TGTGCCAGCAGTTTATACCGGTCCCCCTACAATGAGCAGTTCTTC.